Listed here is a single T cell receptor (beta chain). As yet, its antigen is unknown. The CDR3 does not end in the conserved phenylalanine or tryptophan, so this is likely a read error. Different DNA sequences within this sample yield the same CDR3. Per the germline V gene, CDR1 is MGHRA and CDR2 is YSYEKL. The CDR3 is made up of 14 amino acids. Trimming shortened V by 1 base and J by 5 bases, and 9 bases separated the two germline ends. The data were obtained in a study of cytomegalovirus exposure and HLA in healthy donors. Study observations and caveats: With further analysis later on, most CMV-associated TCR beta chains appeared HLA-restricted.

Primers: 60 Vbeta forward and 13 Jbeta reverse. Only in-frame clones appear in the TCRdb table, and some are missing; sequencing was by immunoSEQ multiplex PCR. The sample has some 180,000 clones; 73% are singletons. The clonotype comes from a woman in her late teens or twenties in good health and CMV-seropositive. The chain uses TRBV4-1 and TRBJ1-5; a possible D gene is TRBD1 (5 bases). The sample taken for sequencing was PBMCs. The chain's CDR3 is CASSQVQGYQPQHL. The CDR3 DNA sequence: TGCGCCAGCAGCCAAGTTCAGGGATATCAGCCCCAGCATCTT.